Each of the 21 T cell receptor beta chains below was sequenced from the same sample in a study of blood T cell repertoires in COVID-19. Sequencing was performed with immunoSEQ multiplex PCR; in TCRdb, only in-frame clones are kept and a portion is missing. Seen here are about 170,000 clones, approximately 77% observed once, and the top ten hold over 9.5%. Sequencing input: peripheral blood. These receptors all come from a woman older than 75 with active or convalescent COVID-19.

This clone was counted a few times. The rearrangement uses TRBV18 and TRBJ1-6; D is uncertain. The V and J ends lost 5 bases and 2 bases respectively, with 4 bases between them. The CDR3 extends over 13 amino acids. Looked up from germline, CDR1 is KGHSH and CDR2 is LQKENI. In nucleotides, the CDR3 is TGTGCCAGCTCATCTGCCTATAATTCACCCCTCCACTTT. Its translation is CASSSAYNSPLHF. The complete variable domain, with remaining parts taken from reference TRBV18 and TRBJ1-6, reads NAGVMQNPRHLVRRRGQEARLRCSPMKGHSHVYWYRQLPEEGLKFMVYLQKENIIDESGMPKERFSAEFPKEGPSILRIQQVVRGDSAAYFCASSSAYNSPLHFGNGTRLTVT.

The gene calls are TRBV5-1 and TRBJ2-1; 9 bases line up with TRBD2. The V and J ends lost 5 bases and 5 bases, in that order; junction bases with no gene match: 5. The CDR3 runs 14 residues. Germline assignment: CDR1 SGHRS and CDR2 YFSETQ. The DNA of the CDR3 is TGCGCCAGCAGAGGACTAGCGACACACAATGAGCAGTTCTTC. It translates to CASRGLATHNEQFF. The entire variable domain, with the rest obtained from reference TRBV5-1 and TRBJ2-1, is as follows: KAGVTQTPRYLIKTRGQQVTLSCSPISGHRSVSWYQQTPGQGLQFLFEYFSETQRNKGNFPGRFSGRQFSNSRSEMNVSTLELGDSALYLCASRGLATHNEQFFGPGTRLTVL.

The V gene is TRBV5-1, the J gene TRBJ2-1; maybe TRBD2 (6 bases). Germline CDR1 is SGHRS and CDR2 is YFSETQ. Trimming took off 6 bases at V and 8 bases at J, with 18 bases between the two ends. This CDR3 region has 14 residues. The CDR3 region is CASTSRSGGDEQFF. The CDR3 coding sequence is TGCGCCAGCACTTCGCGGTCCGGAGGGGATGAGCAGTTCTTC.

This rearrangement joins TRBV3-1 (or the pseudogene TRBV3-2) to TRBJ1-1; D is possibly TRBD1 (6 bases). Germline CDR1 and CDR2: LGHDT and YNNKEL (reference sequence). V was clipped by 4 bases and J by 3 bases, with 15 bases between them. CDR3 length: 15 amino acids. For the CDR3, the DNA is TGTGCCAGCAGCCTTCAGGGGAGGGGTGACACTGAAGCTTTCTTT. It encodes CASSLQGRGDTEAFF.

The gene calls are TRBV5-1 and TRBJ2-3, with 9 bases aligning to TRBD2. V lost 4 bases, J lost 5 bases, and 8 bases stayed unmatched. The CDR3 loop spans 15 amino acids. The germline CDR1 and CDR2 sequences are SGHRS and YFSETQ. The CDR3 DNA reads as TGCGCCAGCAGCCCCGAGACTAGCGGCCTAGATACGCAGTATTTT. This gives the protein CASSPETSGLDTQYF.

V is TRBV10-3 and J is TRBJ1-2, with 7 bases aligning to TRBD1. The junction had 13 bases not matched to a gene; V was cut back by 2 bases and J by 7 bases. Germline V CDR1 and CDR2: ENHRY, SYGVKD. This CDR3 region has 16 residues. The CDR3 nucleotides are TGTGCCATCAGTGAGGGACTCAGGAGGGGGCAAGTTGGCTACACCTTC. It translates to CAISEGLRRGQVGYTF.

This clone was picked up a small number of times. The DNA for the CDR3 is TGTGCCTGGAGTGTTCTCGGGGGTGGTCAGCCCCAGCATTTT. Translated: CAWSVLGGGQPQHF. The V gene is TRBV30, the J gene TRBJ1-5; D might be TRBD1 (5 bases). CDR1 is GTSNPN and CDR2 is SVGIG in the germline V gene (reference sequence). The CDR3 length is 14 residues. Trimming took 0 bases from V and 6 from J, leaving 12 bases between them.

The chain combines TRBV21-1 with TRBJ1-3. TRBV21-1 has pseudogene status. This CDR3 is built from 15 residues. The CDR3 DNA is TGTGCCAGCAGCAAAACGGGGAGCTCTGGAAACACCATATATTTT. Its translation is CASSKTGSSGNTIYF.

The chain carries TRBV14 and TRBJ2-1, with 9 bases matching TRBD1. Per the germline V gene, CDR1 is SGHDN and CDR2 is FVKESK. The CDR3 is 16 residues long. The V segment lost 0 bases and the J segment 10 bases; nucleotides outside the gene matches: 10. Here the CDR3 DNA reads TGTGCCAGCAGCCAAGATTTCGGGACAGGGTATGGAGAGCAGTTCTTC. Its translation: CASSQDFGTGYGEQFF.

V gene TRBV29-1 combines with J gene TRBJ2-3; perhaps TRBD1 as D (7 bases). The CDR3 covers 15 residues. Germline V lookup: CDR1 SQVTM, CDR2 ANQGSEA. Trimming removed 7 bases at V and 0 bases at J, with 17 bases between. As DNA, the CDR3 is TGCAGCGCCACAGGGGCGGGGTATAGCACAGATACGCAGTATTTT. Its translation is CSATGAGYSTDTQYF.

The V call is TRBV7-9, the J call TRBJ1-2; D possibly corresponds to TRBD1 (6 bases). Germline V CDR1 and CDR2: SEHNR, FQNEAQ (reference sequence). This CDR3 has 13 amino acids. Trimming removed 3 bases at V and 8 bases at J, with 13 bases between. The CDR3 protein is CASSFSSQGGYTF. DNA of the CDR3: TGTGCCAGCAGCTTCTCCTCACAGGGCGGCTACACCTTC.

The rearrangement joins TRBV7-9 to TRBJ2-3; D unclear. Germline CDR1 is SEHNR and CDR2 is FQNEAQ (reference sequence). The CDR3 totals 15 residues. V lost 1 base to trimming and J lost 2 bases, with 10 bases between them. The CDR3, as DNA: TGTGCCAGCAGCTTAGGGCTTTCCGTCACAGATACGCAGTATTTT. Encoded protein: CASSLGLSVTDTQYF.

The CDR3 loop reads CASSEASGLETQYF. CDR3 bases: TGTGCCAGCAGTGAAGCGTCGGGACTAGAGACCCAGTACTTC. V usage is TRBV2 and J usage is TRBJ2-5; D might be TRBD2 (6 bases). Germline CDR1 and CDR2: SNHLY and FYNNEI. There are 14 residues in the CDR3. V was trimmed by 0 bases and J by 4 bases, leaving 9 bases between them.

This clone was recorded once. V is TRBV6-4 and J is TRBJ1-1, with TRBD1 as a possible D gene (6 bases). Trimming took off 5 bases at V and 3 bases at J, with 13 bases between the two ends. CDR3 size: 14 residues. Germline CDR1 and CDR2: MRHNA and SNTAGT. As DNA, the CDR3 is TGTGCCAGCAGTTTGGACAGCGGGGACACTGAAGCTTTCTTT. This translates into CASSLDSGDTEAFF.

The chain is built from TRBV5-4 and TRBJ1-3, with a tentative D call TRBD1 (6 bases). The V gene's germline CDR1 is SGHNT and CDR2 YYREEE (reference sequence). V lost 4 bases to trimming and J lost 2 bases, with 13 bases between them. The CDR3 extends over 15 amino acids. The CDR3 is CASSLRGGAGNTIYF. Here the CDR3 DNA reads TGTGCCAGCAGCCTCAGGGGCGGCGCTGGAAACACCATATATTTT. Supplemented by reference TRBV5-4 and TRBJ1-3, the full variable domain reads ETGVTQSPTHLIKTRGQQVTLRCSSQSGHNTVSWYQQALGQGPQFIFQYYREEENGRGNFPPRFSGLQFPNYSSELNVNALELDDSALYLCASSLRGGAGNTIYFGEGSWLTVV.

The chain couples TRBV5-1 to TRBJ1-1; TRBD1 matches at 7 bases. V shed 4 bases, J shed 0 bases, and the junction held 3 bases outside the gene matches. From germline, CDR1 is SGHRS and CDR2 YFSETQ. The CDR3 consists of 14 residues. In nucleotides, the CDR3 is TGCGCCAGCAGCCGGGACAGCCTGAACACTGAAGCTTTCTTT. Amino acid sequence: CASSRDSLNTEAFF.

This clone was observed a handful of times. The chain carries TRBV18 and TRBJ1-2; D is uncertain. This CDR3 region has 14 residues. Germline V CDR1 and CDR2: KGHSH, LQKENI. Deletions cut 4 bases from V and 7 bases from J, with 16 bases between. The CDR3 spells CASSLGSDRGGYTF. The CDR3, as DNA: TGTGCCAGCTCACTTGGATCGGACCGGGGTGGCTACACCTTC. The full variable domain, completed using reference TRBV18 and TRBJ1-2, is NAGVMQNPRHLVRRRGQEARLRCSPMKGHSHVYWYRQLPEEGLKFMVYLQKENIIDESGMPKERFSAEFPKEGPSILRIQQVVRGDSAAYFCASSLGSDRGGYTFGSGTRLTVV.

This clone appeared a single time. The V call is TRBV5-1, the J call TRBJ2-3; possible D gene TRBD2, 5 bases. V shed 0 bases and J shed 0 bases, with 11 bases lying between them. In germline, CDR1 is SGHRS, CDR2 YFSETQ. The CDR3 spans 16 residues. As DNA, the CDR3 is TGCGCCAGCAGCTTGGGGGCGGGCCCTAGCACAGATACGCAGTATTTT. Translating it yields CASSLGAGPSTDTQYF.

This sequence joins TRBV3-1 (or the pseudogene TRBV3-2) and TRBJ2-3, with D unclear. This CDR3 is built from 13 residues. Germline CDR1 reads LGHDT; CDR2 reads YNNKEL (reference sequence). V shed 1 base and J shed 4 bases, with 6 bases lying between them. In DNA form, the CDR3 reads TGTGCCAGCAGCCAAGGAGAGGCAGATACGCAGTATTTT. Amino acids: CASSQGEADTQYF.

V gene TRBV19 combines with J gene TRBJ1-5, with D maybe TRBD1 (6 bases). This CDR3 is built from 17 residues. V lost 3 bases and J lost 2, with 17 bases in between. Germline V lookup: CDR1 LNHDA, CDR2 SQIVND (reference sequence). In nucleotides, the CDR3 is TGTGCCAGTAGTATTCACCTCGGGGGGCGAGGCAATCAGCCCCAGCATTTT. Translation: CASSIHLGGRGNQPQHF.

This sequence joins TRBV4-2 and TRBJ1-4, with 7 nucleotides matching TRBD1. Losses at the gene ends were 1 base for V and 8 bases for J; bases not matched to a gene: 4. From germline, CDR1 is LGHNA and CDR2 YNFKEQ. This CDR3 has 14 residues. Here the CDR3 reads CASSQGGGQEKLFF. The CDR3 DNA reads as TGTGCCAGCAGCCAAGGAGGGGGCCAAGAAAAACTGTTTTTT.